This T cell receptor beta chain comes out of a study of T cell responses to AZD1222 COVID-19 vaccine. Whole-study results and caveats: Dominant at 160-218 and 743-854, vaccine-associated CD4 TCRs also spanned spike. Clonal diversity was possibly underestimated, and white British individuals and females predominated among donors. Sampling that yielded the repertoires occurred only after the peak T cell response.

To note about this clone: Its antigen is not identified.

Method: immunoSEQ multiplex PCR; TCRdb's copy keeps in-frame clones and lacks some. Of roughly 110,000 clones listed, 90% to 95% are singletons. This sequence was found in an adult who received the AZD1222 COVID-19 vaccine. The specimen comprised peripheral blood, sampled 28 days after the second AZD1222 dose.

In DNA, the CDR3 is TGTGCCAGCAGTTTAGGAGGCAGTATGAACACTGAAGCTTTCTTT. It encodes CASSLGGSMNTEAFF. The chain employs TRBV28 and TRBJ1-1; D gene uncertain. Trimming cost V 2 bases and J 0 bases, with 10 bases left between them. Germline CDR1 reads MDHEN; CDR2 reads SYDVKM. The CDR3 is 15 residues long.